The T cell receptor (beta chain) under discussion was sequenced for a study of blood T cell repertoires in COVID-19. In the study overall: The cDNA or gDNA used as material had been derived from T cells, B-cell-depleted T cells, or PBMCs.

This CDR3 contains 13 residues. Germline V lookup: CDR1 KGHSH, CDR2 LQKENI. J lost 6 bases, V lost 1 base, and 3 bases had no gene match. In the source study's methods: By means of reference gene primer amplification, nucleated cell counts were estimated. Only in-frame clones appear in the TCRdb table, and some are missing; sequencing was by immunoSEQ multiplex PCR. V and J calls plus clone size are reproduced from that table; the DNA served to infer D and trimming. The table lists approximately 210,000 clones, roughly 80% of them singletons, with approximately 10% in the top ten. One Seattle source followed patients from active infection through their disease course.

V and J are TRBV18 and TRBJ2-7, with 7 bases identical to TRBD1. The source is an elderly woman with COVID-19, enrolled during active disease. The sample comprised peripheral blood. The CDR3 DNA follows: TGTGCCAGCTCACCACAGGGGGCTAGCGAGCAGTACTTC. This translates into CASSPQGASEQYF. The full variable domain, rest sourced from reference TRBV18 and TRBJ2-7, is NAGVMQNPRHLVRRRGQEARLRCSPMKGHSHVYWYRQLPEEGLKFMVYLQKENIIDESGMPKERFSAEFPKEGPSILRIQQVVRGDSAAYFCASSPQGASEQYFGPGTRLTVT.